This TCR beta chain stems from a study of blood T cells in healthy people across ages. This CDR3 contains 13 residues. V dropped 2 bases and J dropped 8 bases, with 10 bases sitting between them. Germline CDR1 GTSNPN, CDR2 SVGIG (reference sequence). Primed by a sample-barcoded 5' primer and a J-beta primer mix, a second PCR proceeded for 7 to 11 cycles. In TCRdb, the 5' RACE reads were re-called with MiXCR into one record per CDR3 protein. The profile covers roughly 800,000 distinct CDR3 sequences, with 58% appearing a single time and 20% to 25% taken by the ten largest. The sample consisted of blood. The rearrangement links TRBV30 to TRBJ1-6; D call uncertain. The receptor's source is a man in his thirties or forties in good health. The CDR3 here is CAWSPAADSPLHF. The DNA of the CDR3 is TGTGCCTGGAGTCCAGCGGCCGATTCACCCCTCCACTTT. The full variable domain, with the rest looked up from reference TRBV30 and TRBJ1-6, is SQTIHQWPATLVQPVGSPLSLECTVEGTSNPNLYWYRQAAGRGLQLLFYSVGIGQISSEVPQNLSASRPQDRQFILSSKKLLLSDSGFYLCAWSPAADSPLHFGNGTRLTVT.